This TCR beta chain emerged from a study of Ad26.COV2.S vaccination and SARS-CoV-2 variants. Whole-study context: Participant was drawn from the COV1001 Ad26.COV2.S trial arm. Dosing was one shot or two shots 56 days apart. General study results and limits: Those who received vaccine or placebo ended up with similar non-spike TCR breadth. Responses of spike-specific T cells (both CD8+ and CD4+) reportedly showed substantial breadth after vaccination.

Germline assignment: CDR1 LGHDT and CDR2 YNNKEL (reference sequence). There are 17 residues in the CDR3. V gave up 5 bases and J gave up 3 bases; unmatched junction bases: 9. A word on this clone: No antigen is known for it.

Regarding treatment: some 19 received Ad26.COV2.S at low or high dose, single or two shots; a few received placebo; per-sample allocation not given. The investigators took samples on day 63 after the first vaccine or placebo injection. Produced via immunoSEQ multiplex PCR; TCRdb's table is partial and in-frame only. Here the sample spans some 500,000 clones, 89% being singletons. The sample was peripheral blood, taken in a trial of Ad26.COV2.S vaccine versus placebo. This TCR was sampled from a person aged 18-60 years who received the Ad26.COV2.S COVID-19 vaccine or a placebo. The chain employs TRBV3-1 (or the pseudogene TRBV3-2) and TRBJ2-1; 11 bases align to TRBD2. CDR3 bases: TGTGCCAGCAGCTTCCGTCATAGCGGGAGGGGCTACAATGAGCAGTTCTTC. Translated: CASSFRHSGRGYNEQFF.